This T cell receptor beta chain was sequenced for a study of Graves' ophthalmopathy and Graves' hyperthyroidism. Study-level background: Untreated patients at initial diagnosis provided peripheral blood.

The authors used Ficoll-Paque density gradient centrifugation to separate PBMCs. The input was approximately 9.3 ml of fresh peripheral blood. This clonotype appeared a few times. Its antigen is currently unknown. Scientists amplified the TCR beta CDR3 regions from RNA transcripts. After a first-round RT-PCR with HTBI primers, a second-round multiplex PCR was run. From the multiplex PCR reads, TCRdb called clonotypes with MiXCR, one entry per CDR3 protein. The sample includes about half a million distinct CDR3 sequences, under 15% of them seen just once. The study, taken as a whole, reports: The authors also found most expanded thyroid clonotypes above 0.001 frequency in blood.

The CDR3 extends over 17 amino acids. CDR1 MNHNS and CDR2 SASEGT come from the germline V gene. The ends were cut back, 6 bases at V and 2 bases at J, with 22 bases in the middle. Sequenced: blood. The sequence derives from a woman in her twenties or thirties with Graves' ophthalmopathy. The chain joins TRBV6-1 to TRBJ2-5; unclear D gene. CDR3 DNA sequence: TGTGCCAGCAGCCCCTCCCAAGGGATGGGTCCGCAAGAGACCCAGTACTTC. This codes for CASSPSQGMGPQETQYF.